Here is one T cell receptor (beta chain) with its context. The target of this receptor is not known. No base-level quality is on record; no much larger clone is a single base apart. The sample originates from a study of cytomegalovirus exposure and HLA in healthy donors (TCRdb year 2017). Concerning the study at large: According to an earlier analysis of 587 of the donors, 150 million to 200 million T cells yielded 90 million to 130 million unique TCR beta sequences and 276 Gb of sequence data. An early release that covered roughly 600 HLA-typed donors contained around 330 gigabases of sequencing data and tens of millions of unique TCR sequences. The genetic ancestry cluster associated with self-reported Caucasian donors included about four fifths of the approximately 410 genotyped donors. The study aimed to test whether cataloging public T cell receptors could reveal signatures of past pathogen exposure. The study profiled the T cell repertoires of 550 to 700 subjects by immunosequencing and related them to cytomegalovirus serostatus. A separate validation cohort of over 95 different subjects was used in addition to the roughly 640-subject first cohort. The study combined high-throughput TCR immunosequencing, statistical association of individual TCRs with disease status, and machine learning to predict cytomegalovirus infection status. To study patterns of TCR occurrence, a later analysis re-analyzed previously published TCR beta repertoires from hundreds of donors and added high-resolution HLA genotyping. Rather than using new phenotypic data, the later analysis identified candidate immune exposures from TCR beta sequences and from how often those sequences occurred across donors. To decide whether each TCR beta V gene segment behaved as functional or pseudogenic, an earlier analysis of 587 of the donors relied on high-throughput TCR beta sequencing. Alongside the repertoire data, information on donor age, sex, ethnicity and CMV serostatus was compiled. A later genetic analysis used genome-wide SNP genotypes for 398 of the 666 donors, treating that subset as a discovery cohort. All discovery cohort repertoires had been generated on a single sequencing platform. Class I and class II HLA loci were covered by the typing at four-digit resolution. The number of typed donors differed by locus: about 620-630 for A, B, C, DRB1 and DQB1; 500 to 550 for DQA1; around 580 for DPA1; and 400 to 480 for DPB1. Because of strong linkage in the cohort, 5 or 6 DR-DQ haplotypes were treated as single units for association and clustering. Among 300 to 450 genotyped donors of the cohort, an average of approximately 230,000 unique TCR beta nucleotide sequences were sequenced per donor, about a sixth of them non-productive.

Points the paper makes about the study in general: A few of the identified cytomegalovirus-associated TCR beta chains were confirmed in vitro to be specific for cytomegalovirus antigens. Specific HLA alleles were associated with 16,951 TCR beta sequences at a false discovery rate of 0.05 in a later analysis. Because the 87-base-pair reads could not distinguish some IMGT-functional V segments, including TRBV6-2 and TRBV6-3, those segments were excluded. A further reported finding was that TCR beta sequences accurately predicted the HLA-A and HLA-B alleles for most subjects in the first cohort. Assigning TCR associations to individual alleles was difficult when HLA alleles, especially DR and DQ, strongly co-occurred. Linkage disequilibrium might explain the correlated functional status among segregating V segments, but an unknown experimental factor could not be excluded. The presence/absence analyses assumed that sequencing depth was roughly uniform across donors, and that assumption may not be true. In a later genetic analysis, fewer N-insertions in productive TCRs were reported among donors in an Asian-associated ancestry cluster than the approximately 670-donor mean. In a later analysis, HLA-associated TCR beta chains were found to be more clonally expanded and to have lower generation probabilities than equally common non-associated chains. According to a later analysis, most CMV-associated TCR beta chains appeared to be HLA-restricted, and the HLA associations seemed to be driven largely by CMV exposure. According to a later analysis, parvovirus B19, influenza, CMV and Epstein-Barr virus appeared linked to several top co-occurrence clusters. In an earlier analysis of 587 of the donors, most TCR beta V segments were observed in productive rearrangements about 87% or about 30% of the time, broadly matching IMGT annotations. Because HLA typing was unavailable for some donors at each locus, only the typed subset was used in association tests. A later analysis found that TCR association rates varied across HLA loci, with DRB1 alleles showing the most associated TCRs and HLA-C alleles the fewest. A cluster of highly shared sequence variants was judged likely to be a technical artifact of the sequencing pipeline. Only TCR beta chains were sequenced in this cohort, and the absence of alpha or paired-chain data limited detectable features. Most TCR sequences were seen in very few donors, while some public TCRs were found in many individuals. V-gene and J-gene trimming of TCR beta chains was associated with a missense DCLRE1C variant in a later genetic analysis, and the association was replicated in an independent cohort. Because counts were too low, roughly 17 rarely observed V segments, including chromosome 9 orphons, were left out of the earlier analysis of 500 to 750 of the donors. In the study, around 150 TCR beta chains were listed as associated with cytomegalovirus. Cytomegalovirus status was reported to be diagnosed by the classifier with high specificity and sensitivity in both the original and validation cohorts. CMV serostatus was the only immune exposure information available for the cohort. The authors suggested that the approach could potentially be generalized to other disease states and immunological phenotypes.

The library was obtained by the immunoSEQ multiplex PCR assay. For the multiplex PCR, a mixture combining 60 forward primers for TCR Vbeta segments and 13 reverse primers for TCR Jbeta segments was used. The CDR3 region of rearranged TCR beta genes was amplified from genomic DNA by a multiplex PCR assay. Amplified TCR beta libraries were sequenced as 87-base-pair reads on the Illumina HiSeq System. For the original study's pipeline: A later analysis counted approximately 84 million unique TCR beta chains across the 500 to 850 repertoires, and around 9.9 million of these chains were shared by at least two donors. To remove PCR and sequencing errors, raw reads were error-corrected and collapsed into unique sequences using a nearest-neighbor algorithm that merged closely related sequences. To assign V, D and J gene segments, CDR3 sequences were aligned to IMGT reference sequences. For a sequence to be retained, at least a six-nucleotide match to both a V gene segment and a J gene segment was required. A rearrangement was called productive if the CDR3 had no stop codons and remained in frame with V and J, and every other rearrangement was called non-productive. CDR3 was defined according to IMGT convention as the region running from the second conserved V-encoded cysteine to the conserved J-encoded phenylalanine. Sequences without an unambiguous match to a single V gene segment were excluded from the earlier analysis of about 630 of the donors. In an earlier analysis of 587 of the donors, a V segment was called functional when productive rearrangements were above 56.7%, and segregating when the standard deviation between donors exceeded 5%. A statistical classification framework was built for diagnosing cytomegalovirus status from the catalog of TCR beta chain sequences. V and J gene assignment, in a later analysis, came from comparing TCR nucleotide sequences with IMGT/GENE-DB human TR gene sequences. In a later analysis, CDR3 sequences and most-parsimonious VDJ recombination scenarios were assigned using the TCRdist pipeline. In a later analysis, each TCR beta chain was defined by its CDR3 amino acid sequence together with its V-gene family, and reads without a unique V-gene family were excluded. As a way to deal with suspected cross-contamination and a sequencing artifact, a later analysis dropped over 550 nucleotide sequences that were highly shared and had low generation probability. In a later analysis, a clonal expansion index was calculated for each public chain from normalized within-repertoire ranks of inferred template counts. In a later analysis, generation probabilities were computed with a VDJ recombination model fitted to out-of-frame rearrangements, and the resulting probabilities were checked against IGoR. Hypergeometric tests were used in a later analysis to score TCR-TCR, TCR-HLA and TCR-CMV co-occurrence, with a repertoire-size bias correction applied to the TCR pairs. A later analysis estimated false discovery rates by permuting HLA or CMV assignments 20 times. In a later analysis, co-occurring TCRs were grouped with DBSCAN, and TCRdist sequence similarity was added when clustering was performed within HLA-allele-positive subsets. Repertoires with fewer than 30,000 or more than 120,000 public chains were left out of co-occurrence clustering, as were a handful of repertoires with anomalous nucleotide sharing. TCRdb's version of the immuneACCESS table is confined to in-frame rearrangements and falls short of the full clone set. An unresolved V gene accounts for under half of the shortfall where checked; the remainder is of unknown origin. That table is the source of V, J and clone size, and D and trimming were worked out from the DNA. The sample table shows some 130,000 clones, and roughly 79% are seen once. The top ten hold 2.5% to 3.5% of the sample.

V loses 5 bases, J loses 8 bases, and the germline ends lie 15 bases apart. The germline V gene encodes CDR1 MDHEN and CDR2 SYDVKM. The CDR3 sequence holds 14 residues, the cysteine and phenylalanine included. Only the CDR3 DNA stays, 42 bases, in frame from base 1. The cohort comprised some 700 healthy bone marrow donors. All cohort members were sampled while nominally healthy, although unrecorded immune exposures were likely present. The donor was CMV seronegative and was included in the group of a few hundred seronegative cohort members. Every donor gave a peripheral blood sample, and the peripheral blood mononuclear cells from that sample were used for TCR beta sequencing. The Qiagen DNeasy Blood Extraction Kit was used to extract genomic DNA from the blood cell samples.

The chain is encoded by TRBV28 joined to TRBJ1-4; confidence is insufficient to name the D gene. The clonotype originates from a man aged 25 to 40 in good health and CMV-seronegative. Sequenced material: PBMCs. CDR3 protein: CASSRPGSSEKLFF. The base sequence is TGTGCCAGCAGTAGGCCGGGGTCAAGCGAAAAACTGTTTTTT.